These 6 T cell receptor beta chains originate from one sample sequenced in a study of T-cell memory formation after mild COVID-19. TCRdb passed the 5' RACE reads through MiXCR, listing each CDR3 protein once. The table shows about 560,000 distinct CDR3 sequences, with about 18% occurring only once. Sequenced: PBMCs or a T cell subset sorted from them (not recorded which). These receptors were obtained from an adult woman who had mild COVID-19 (a few samples of this study predate the infection). Cell type and time point are not known.

This clonotype appeared a few times. This sequence joins TRBV5-6 and TRBJ2-1; D is undetermined. CDR1 and CDR2 (germline): SGHDT, YYEEEE. This CDR3 spans 14 amino acids. V lost 0 bases to trimming and J lost 6 bases, with 10 bases between them. In nucleotides, the CDR3 is TGTGCCAGCAGCTTGGTTGGTGTGGTCAATGAGCAGTTCTTC. As protein: CASSLVGVVNEQFF.

The V and J genes are TRBV12-3 or TRBV12-4 and TRBJ1-1, with TRBD1 matching 10 bases. V was clipped by 3 bases and J by 4 bases; unmatched bases: 8. This CDR3 spans 16 amino acids. The CDR3 bases are TGTGCCAGCAGTTTCGACAGGGGGCGGTCGGGCACTGAAGCTTTCTTT. It specifies CASSFDRGRSGTEAFF.

This clonotype was counted between two and nine times. The chain employs TRBV3-1 and TRBJ2-1, with 15 bases matching TRBD2. Trimming at V came to 6 bases and at J to 10 bases, leaving 4 bases not matched to a gene. The CDR3 totals 14 residues. The germline CDR1 and CDR2 sequences are LGHDT and YNNKEL (reference sequence). CDR3: CASSPGTSGREQFF. In DNA form, the CDR3 reads TGTGCCAGCAGTCCCGGGACTAGCGGGAGGGAGCAGTTCTTC.

This clonotype was observed many times. The gene calls are TRBV2 and TRBJ2-5; TRBD1 or TRBD2 may be the D gene (5 bases each). In germline, CDR1 is SNHLY, CDR2 FYNNEI. The CDR3 is 15 residues long. Deletions cut 6 bases from V and 1 base from J, with 15 bases between. The CDR3 sequence is CASSRGAAGQETQYF. CDR3 in DNA: TGTGCCAGCAGCCGAGGGGCAGCCGGCCAAGAGACCCAGTACTTC.

The V and J genes are TRBV6-6 and TRBJ2-3; D perhaps matches TRBD1 (6 bases). The ends were cut back, 4 bases at V and 4 bases at J, with 18 bases in the middle. Per the germline V gene, CDR1 is MNHNY and CDR2 is SVGAGI (reference sequence). CDR3 length: 16 residues. The CDR3 nucleotides are TGTGCCAGCAGTTCCCCAGGGGTGGGACCCCCAGATACGCAGTATTTT. Its protein product is CASSSPGVGPPDTQYF.

The chain has TRBV4-1 and TRBJ2-7; TRBD1 matches 9 bases. In germline, CDR1 is MGHRA, CDR2 YSYEKL. V lost 6 bases to trimming and J lost 7 bases; unmatched junction nucleotides: 1. This CDR3 spans 11 amino acids. CDR3 protein: CASRGQGEQYF. CDR3 in DNA: TGCGCCAGCAGGGGACAGGGAGAGCAGTACTTC.